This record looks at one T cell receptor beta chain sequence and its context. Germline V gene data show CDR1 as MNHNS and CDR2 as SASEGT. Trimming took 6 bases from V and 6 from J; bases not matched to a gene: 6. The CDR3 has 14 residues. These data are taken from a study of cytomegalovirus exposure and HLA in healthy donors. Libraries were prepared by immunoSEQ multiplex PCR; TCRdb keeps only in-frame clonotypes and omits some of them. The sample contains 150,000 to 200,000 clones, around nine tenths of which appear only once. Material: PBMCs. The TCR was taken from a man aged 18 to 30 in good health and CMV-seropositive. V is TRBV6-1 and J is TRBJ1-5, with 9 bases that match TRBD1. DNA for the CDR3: TGTGCCAGCAGCCGGGACAGGGATCTTCAGCCCCAGCATTTT. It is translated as CASSRDRDLQPQHF.